In its sample, the clone carrying this TCR beta chain was seen many times. No antigen is known for it. Per the study methods: The study took CDR3 differences across clinicopathological groups and made a distant-metastasis classifier for papillary thyroid cancer from them. Via MiXCR, TCRdb re-called the PCR reads. The V and J calls come from TCRdb's annotation, not from the publication. The table includes over 8,000 clones, 30% to 40% detected once. This specimen belongs to a study of metastatic and nonmetastatic thyroid tumors. Looked up from germline, CDR1 is LGHNA and CDR2 is YNFKEQ. CDR3 size: 13 residues. V lost 4 bases to trimming and J lost 8 bases, with 12 bases between them. No treatment had been given to any patient before thyroid surgery. Notes on the study in general: It was reported that TCR beta diversity was significantly higher in malignant thyroid tumors than benign nodules, in blood and tumor.

This clonotype originated in a female donor with papillary thyroid cancer or a benign thyroid nodule (not recorded which). Some clones in this sample may be carry-over from other donors' samples. The specimen sequenced was adjacent normal tissue. This chain joins TRBV4-2 and TRBJ2-1, with no clear D. CDR3 protein: CASSPGRVDEQFF. The CDR3 DNA follows: TGTGCCAGCAGCCCGGGTCGCGTGGATGAGCAGTTCTTC.